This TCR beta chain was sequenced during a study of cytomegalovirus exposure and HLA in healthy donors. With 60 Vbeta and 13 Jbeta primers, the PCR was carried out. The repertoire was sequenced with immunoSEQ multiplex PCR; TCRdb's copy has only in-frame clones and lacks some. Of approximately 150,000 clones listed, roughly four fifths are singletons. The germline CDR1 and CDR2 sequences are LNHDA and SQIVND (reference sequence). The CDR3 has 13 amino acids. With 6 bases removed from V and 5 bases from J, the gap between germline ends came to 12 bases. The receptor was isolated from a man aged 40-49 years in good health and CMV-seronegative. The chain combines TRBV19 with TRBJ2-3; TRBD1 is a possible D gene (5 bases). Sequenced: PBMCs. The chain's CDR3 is CASSLGHRDTQYF. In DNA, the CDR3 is TGTGCCAGTAGCCTGGGGCACAGAGATACGCAGTATTTT.